This is a list of T cell receptor beta chains from one sample in a study of blood T cell repertoires in COVID-19. TCRdb's copy holds only in-frame clones and misses some; the assay was immunoSEQ multiplex PCR. The table has around 55,000 clones, about nine tenths seen once. Material: peripheral blood. These receptor sequences come from a man between 60 and 70 years old with acute or convalescent COVID-19. The CDR3 runs from the conserved cysteine through the conserved F or W. The order of the fields is J gene, V gene, CDR3 protein.

>TRBJ2-1|TRBV29-1
CSTSRAGGSTNEQFF
>TRBJ1-4|TRBV29-1
CSVATGARNEKLFF
>TRBJ2-7|TRBV30
CAYGRNRGAYEQYF
>TRBJ1-5|TRBV7-9
CASSFGTGAQPQHF
>TRBJ2-2|TRBV4-1
CASSRTRQGAFNTGELFF
>TRBJ2-5|TRBV28
CASSSRDRGPQETQYF
>TRBJ1-2|TRBV5-1
CASSLGTGGDGYTF
>TRBJ2-7|TRBV25-1
CASSTGFLHEQYF
>TRBJ2-2|TRBV19
CASSIVRVNTGELFF
>TRBJ2-7|TRBV9
CASSVEPSGRDEQYF
>TRBJ1-1|TRBV6-5
CASSYSWRDTEAFF
>TRBJ1-1|TRBV7-2
CASSLTAGMNTEAFF
>TRBJ2-3|TRBV11-2
CASSLVSSGRGSDTQYF
>TRBJ1-4|TRBV19
CASSTGPSREKLFF
>TRBJ2-2|TRBV18
CASSPRGQFTGELFF
>TRBJ2-4|TRBV11-3
CASSLDGGSLAKNIQYF
>TRBJ2-7|TRBV6-2/TRBV6-3
CASSYSGLAAYRSYEQYF
>TRBJ2-3|TRBV7-3
CASSRLAGVDDTQYF
>TRBJ1-4|TRBV19
CASSGPWTGLEKLFF
>TRBJ1-2|TRBV5-6
CASSAYSYGYTF
>TRBJ2-2|TRBV11-3
CASSLGPSVWTGELFF
>TRBJ2-5|TRBV2
CASYGYKETQYF
>TRBJ2-1|TRBV6-2/TRBV6-3
CASSYSPGGGRRERQFF
>TRBJ2-2|TRBV30
CAWRKRTPNTGELFF
>TRBJ2-3|TRBV4-2
CASSQVLASTDTQYF
>TRBJ2-1|TRBV27
CASSFLGLAGANEQFF
>TRBJ1-2|TRBV11-3
CASSSGVGNYGYTF
>TRBJ1-3|TRBV6-5
CASTTGSGNTIYF
>TRBJ2-2|TRBV10-2
CASSEQGTGELFF
>TRBJ1-1|TRBV7-3
CASSLIGTTEAFF